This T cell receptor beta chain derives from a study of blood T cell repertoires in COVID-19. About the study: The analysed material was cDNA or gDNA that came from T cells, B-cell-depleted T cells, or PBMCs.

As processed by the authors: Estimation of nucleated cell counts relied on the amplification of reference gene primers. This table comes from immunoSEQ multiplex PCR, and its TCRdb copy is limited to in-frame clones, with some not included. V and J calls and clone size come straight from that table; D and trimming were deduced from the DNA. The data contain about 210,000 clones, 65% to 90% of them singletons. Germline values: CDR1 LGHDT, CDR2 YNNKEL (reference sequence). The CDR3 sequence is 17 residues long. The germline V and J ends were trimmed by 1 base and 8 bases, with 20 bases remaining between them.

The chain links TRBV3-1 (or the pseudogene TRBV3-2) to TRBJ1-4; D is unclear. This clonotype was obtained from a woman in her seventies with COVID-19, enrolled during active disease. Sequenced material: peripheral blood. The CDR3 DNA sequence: TGTGCCAGCAGCCAAGGCGGTCTGGCACGGGTTTGGGAAAAACTGTTTTTT. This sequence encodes CASSQGGLARVWEKLFF.